This T cell receptor beta chain was retrieved from a study of T-cell reconstitution after alpha-beta-depleted transplantation in children. Study-wide findings and caveats: Alpha-beta T cells about two months after transplant reportedly derived from several hundred expanded graft clones. A year post-transplant, T-cell counts and diversity derived mostly from newly produced T cells. Day-60 TCRbeta diversity that was high in some patients was derived from surviving recipient T cells and thymic progenitors.

This clonotype was detected a few times. The antigen remains unidentified. TCRbeta library preparation incorporated unique molecular identifiers. TCRdb passed the PCR reads through MiXCR, listing each CDR3 protein once. The table shows around 440,000 distinct CDR3 sequences, with roughly a tenth occurring only once. The germline V gene encodes CDR1 MNHNS and CDR2 SASEGT. The CDR3 has 14 residues. Trimming took 7 bases from V and 1 from J, leaving 8 bases between them. The TCR originated in a child aged 2 to 10 with inherited bone marrow failure, due to receive a stem cell transplant. The sequencing here drew on PBMCs, taken before TCRalphabeta/CD19-depleted stem cell transplant. V is TRBV6-1 and J is TRBJ2-6, with TRBD1 as a possible D gene (6 bases). The CDR3 DNA is TGTGCCAGCAAAACAGGGTCTGGGGCCAACGTCCTGACTTTC. Translated: CASKTGSGANVLTF.